What follows describes a single T cell receptor beta chain. The data are from a study of blood T cell repertoires in COVID-19. Method: immunoSEQ multiplex PCR; TCRdb's copy keeps in-frame clones and lacks some. The sample includes approximately 320,000 clones, around 85% seen only once; the top ten take just over 7%. The V and J ends lost 5 bases and 4 bases respectively, with 10 bases between them. CDR1 SGHTA and CDR2 FQGNSA come from the germline V gene. This CDR3 is built from 13 residues. V usage is TRBV7-2 and J usage is TRBJ2-3, with a weak D call TRBD1 (5 bases). This sequence originates from a human donor in a cohort sampled during active COVID-19. Sequenced input: peripheral blood. The CDR3 DNA reads as TGTGCCAGCAGCGTCAGGGTCGCAGATACGCAGTATTTT. This translates into CASSVRVADTQYF.